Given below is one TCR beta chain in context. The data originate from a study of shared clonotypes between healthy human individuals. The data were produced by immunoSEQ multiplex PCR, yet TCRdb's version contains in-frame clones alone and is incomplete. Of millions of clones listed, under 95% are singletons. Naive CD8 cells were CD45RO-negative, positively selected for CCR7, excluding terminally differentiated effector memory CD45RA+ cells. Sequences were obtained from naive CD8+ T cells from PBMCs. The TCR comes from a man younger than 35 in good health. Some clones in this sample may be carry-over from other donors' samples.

The CDR3 reads CAWVGSYGYTF. CDR3 nucleotides: TGTGCCTGGGTGGGCTCCTATGGCTACACCTTC. The rearrangement joins TRBV30 to TRBJ1-2; D not certain. CDR3 length: 11 amino acids. Germline V gene sequence: CDR1 GTSNPN, CDR2 SVGIG (reference sequence). V was trimmed by 5 bases and J by 4 bases, leaving 8 bases between them.